The next 28 T cell receptor beta chains were all read from a single sample in a study of cytomegalovirus exposure and HLA in healthy donors. The PCR had 60 Vbeta and 13 Jbeta primers. Profiled with immunoSEQ multiplex PCR; TCRdb holds only in-frame clones, not every one. Its listing shows about 39,000 clones. The specimen was PBMCs. The receptor set was obtained from a woman aged 30 to 39 in good health and CMV-seropositive.

The CDR3 DNA sequence: TGTGCCAGCAGTTTAGGGACTGGCAATAACTATGGCTACACCTTC. This codes for CASSLGTGNNYGYTF. The chain employs TRBV27 and TRBJ1-2; maybe TRBD1 (5 bases). V was clipped by 2 bases and J by 1 base, with 11 bases between them. This CDR3 comprises 15 residues. Germline assignment: CDR1 MNHEY and CDR2 SMNVEV (reference sequence).

The rearrangement uses TRBV6-6 and TRBJ2-1; 11 bases are shared with TRBD1. CDR1 and CDR2 (germline): MNHNY, SVGAGI (reference sequence). The CDR3 extends over 14 amino acids. Germline trimming cut 11 bases from V and 6 bases from J; bases unmatched to any gene: 9. CDR3 amino acids: CAGGQGARGNEQFF. CDR3 nucleotide sequence: TGTGCCGGTGGACAGGGGGCGCGGGGCAATGAGCAGTTCTTC.

The V and J genes are TRBV9 and TRBJ2-5; possibly TRBD1 for D (6 bases). Per the germline V gene, CDR1 is SGDLS and CDR2 is YYNGEE. Trimming took 0 bases from V and 5 from J, leaving 14 bases between them. The CDR3 runs to 15 residues. CDR3 loop: CASSVAAGVGETQYF. The CDR3 DNA reads as TGTGCCAGCAGCGTAGCCGCAGGGGTCGGGGAGACCCAGTACTTC.

The CDR3 here is CASSLFSKVLGGTDTQYF. The CDR3 DNA reads as TGTGCCAGCAGCTTATTCTCTAAGGTCCTCGGGGGCACAGATACGCAGTATTTT. The chain has TRBV7-6 and TRBJ2-3, with a tentative D call TRBD2 (5 bases). The V gene's germline CDR1 is SGHVS and CDR2 FNYEAQ. Trimming pared 2 bases from V and 1 base from J, leaving 19 bases between. CDR3 length: 18 residues.

The gene calls are TRBV11-3 and TRBJ1-1; no clear D. Trimming pared 1 base from V and 1 base from J, leaving 4 bases between. In germline, CDR1 is SGHNT, CDR2 YENEEA. The CDR3 totals 13 residues. As DNA, the CDR3 is TGTGCCAGCAGCTTAGGGCAGAACACTGAAGCTTTCTTT. Translated: CASSLGQNTEAFF.

V and J are TRBV2 and TRBJ1-5; TRBD1 might be the D (6 bases). The CDR3 spans 14 residues. CDR1 SNHLY and CDR2 FYNNEI come from the germline V gene. Trimming shortened V by 7 bases and J by 2 bases, and 12 bases separated the two germline ends. CDR3 amino acids: CASTGALGNQPQHF. Here the CDR3 DNA reads TGTGCCAGCACAGGGGCCCTTGGCAATCAGCCCCAGCATTTT.

The genes are TRBV19 and TRBJ2-7; 7 bases map to TRBD2. Trimming took 5 bases from V and 4 from J; bases not matched to a gene: 17. This CDR3 region has 17 residues. Germline V gives CDR1 LNHDA, CDR2 SQIVND (reference sequence). The CDR3, as DNA: TGTGCCAGTAGTCCCCCCGGATTCGCCAGGGAGGGTTACGAGCAGTACTTC. Encoded protein: CASSPPGFAREGYEQYF.

The chain combines TRBV18 with TRBJ2-3; 12 nucleotides align to TRBD2. Trimming cost V 5 bases and J 2 bases; bases outside gene matches: 5. This CDR3 is built from 16 residues. Germline CDR1 is KGHSH and CDR2 is LQKENI. In nucleotides, the CDR3 is TGTGCCAGCTCAATGGGACTAGCGGGCCCCACAGATACGCAGTATTTT. Residues: CASSMGLAGPTDTQYF. The full variable domain, completed using reference TRBV18 and TRBJ2-3, is NAGVMQNPRHLVRRRGQEARLRCSPMKGHSHVYWYRQLPEEGLKFMVYLQKENIIDESGMPKERFSAEFPKEGPSILRIQQVVRGDSAAYFCASSMGLAGPTDTQYFGPGTRLTVL.

The genes are TRBV30 and TRBJ2-1; 9 positions match TRBD2. CDR3 length equals 15 residues. The trim removed 3 bases at V and 7 bases at J, leaving 10 bases unmatched. Germline V gene sequence: CDR1 GTSNPN, CDR2 SVGIG (reference sequence). The DNA for the CDR3 is TGTGCCTGGAGGGTAGGACTAGCGAGTCCGAATGAGCAGTTCTTC. This codes for CAWRVGLASPNEQFF. Looking up the rest from reference TRBV30 and TRBJ2-1 gives the full variable domain: SQTIHQWPATLVQPVGSPLSLECTVEGTSNPNLYWYRQAAGRGLQLLFYSVGIGQISSEVPQNLSASRPQDRQFILSSKKLLLSDSGFYLCAWRVGLASPNEQFFGPGTRLTVL.

The chain links TRBV5-4 to TRBJ1-1; D unresolved. Trimming left V 0 bases short and J 4 bases short, with 19 bases between. CDR3 length equals 17 residues. Germline V gene lookup returns CDR1 SGHNT and CDR2 YYREEE (reference sequence). CDR3 sequence: CASSLGAGPAGSTEAFF. The CDR3 coding sequence is TGTGCCAGCAGCTTGGGGGCCGGTCCCGCCGGGAGCACTGAAGCTTTCTTT.

This sequence joins TRBV5-4 and TRBJ2-1; 7 bases align to TRBD2. This CDR3 has 17 residues. V shed 4 bases and J 6 bases; nucleotides not matched to a gene: 16. From germline, CDR1 is SGHNT and CDR2 YYREEE (reference sequence). The CDR3 spells CASSLGGRGYRGNEQFF. DNA for the CDR3: TGTGCCAGCAGCCTGGGGGGGAGGGGTTACCGGGGCAATGAGCAGTTCTTC.

J is TRBJ2-5 and V is TRBV6-1, with a weak D call TRBD1 (5 bases). Deletions cut 1 base from V and 1 base from J, with 10 bases between. The CDR3 spans 15 residues. Germline V gives CDR1 MNHNS, CDR2 SASEGT. The CDR3 loop is CASSEGQLGQETQYF. The CDR3 DNA is TGTGCCAGCAGTGAAGGACAGCTAGGCCAAGAGACCCAGTACTTC.

This chain joins TRBV29-1 and TRBJ1-6; D not certain. The CDR3 is 13 residues long. The ends were cut back, 4 bases at V and 6 bases at J, with 10 bases in the middle. The V gene's germline CDR1 is SQVTM and CDR2 ANQGSEA. The CDR3 DNA follows: TGCAGCGTTGGGGAGGCAGCTAATTCACCCCTCCACTTT. Translation gives CSVGEAANSPLHF. Full variable domain (outside the CDR3, taken from reference TRBV29-1 and TRBJ1-6): SAVISQKPSRDICQRGTSLTIQCQVDSQVTMMFWYRQQPGQSLTLIATANQGSEATYESGFVIDKFPISRPNLTFSTLTVSNMSPEDSSIYLCSVGEAANSPLHFGNGTRLTVT.

This chain links TRBV2 with TRBJ1-2; TRBD1 is a possible D gene (6 bases). Trimming removed 0 bases from V and 8 bases from J, with 19 bases in between. CDR3 length: 16 amino acids. CDR1 and CDR2 (germline): SNHLY, FYNNEI. In DNA, the CDR3 is TGTGCCAGCAGTGAAGCGGAGGGACAAATAGCGGGGGGCTACACCTTC. Protein: CASSEAEGQIAGGYTF.

The chain carries TRBV19 and TRBJ1-6; TRBD1 agrees at 8 bases. CDR3 size: 14 residues. V lost 5 bases to trimming and J lost 11 bases; unmatched junction nucleotides: 8. From germline, CDR1 is LNHDA and CDR2 SQIVND (reference sequence). The DNA for the CDR3 is TGTGCCAGTAGTTCAAAGACACAGGGGGCACCCCTCCACTTT. It is translated as CASSSKTQGAPLHF.

A note on this clone: Compared with germline, one end of the junction differs, possibly owing to a read error. This CDR3 is also generated by other DNA sequences in the sample. The J gene is TRBJ2-5, the V gene TRBV6-5; D unclear. The CDR3 runs 15 residues. CDR1 and CDR2 (germline): MNHEY, SVGAGI. The chain's CDR3 is CASSYGRGGQETQYF. CDR3 DNA sequence: TGTGCCAGTAGTTACGGCCGTGGCGGACAAGAGACCCAGTACTTC.

The gene calls are TRBV19 and TRBJ1-2; 7 bases line up with TRBD1. This CDR3 comprises 14 residues. V lost 6 bases and J lost 4; bases outside the gene matches: 8. Germline V gives CDR1 LNHDA, CDR2 SQIVND (reference sequence). The CDR3 coding sequence is TGTGCCAGTAGAACAGGGGAGATCGGCTATGGCTACACCTTC. Encoded protein: CASRTGEIGYGYTF.

The chain is built from TRBV19 and TRBJ2-1, with 11 bases lining up with TRBD2. This CDR3 region has 15 residues. J gave up 3 bases and V 6 bases, and 4 bases lay outside the gene matches. Germline lookup yields CDR1 LNHDA and CDR2 SQIVND (reference sequence). CDR3 nucleotides: TGTGCCAGTAGGCGACTAGCGGGGATCTACAATGAGCAGTTCTTC. This gives the protein CASRRLAGIYNEQFF.

This chain links TRBV7-9 with TRBJ2-5; 10 nucleotides align to TRBD1. Germline-derived CDR1 and CDR2 are SEHNR and FQNEAQ (reference sequence). Germline trimming cut 5 bases from V and 4 bases from J; bases unmatched to any gene: 1. CDR3 length: 13 amino acids. DNA for the CDR3: TGTGCCAGCAGCCGGACAGGGGGAGAGACCCAGTACTTC. It specifies CASSRTGGETQYF.

This chain links TRBV5-1 with TRBJ2-5; the match to TRBD2 covers 11 bases. This CDR3 is 14 amino acids long. Germline lookup yields CDR1 SGHRS and CDR2 YFSETQ. The V gene end was trimmed by 2 bases and the J gene end by 5 bases; junction bases not matched to a gene: 2. The CDR3 DNA sequence: TGCGCCAGCAGCTTTAGCGGGGGGGCGGAGACCCAGTACTTC. Its protein product is CASSFSGGAETQYF.

This chain uses TRBV7-2 with TRBJ1-6; 7 bases map to TRBD1. With 1 base clipped from V and 6 bases from J, the junction kept 3 bases outside the gene matches. This CDR3 has 15 amino acids. CDR1 and CDR2 from the germline V gene are SGHTA and FQGNSA. As DNA, the CDR3 is TGTGCCAGCAGCTTAGGACAGGGCCCTAATTCACCCCTCCACTTT. Translating gives CASSLGQGPNSPLHF.

For the CDR3, the DNA is TGTGCCATCAGTGAGTCGCGGGACCAGCCCCAGCATTTT. This translates into CAISESRDQPQHF. The rearrangement joins TRBV10-3 to TRBJ1-5, with D maybe TRBD1 (5 bases). The ends were cut back, 0 bases at V and 7 bases at J, with 7 bases in the middle. Looked up from germline, CDR1 is ENHRY and CDR2 is SYGVKD. The CDR3 is 13 residues long.

CDR3 protein: CASSLEGVGANVLTF. For the CDR3, the DNA is TGTGCCAGCAGCTTGGAAGGGGTAGGGGCCAACGTCCTGACTTTC. The chain combines TRBV5-4 with TRBJ2-6, with D perhaps TRBD1 (5 bases). CDR1 and CDR2 from the germline V gene are SGHNT and YYREEE (reference sequence). CDR3 length: 15 residues. The V and J ends lost 0 bases and 4 bases respectively, with 8 bases between them.

The rearrangement joins TRBV12-5 to TRBJ2-7; D is undetermined. Trimming took 2 bases from V and 4 from J, leaving 15 bases between them. The CDR3 runs to 15 residues. The germline V gene has CDR1 LGHNT and CDR2 FRNRAP. CDR3 bases: TGTGCTAGTGGTTTGTGTCTTCGTTGTACTTACGAGCAGTACTTC. Translation gives CASGLCLRCTYEQYF.

The chain links TRBV7-9 to TRBJ2-3, with a tentative D call TRBD1 (5 bases). Germline loops: CDR1 SEHNR, CDR2 FQNEAQ (reference sequence). Trimming shortened V by 2 bases and J by 10 bases, and 28 bases separated the two germline ends. This CDR3 is built from 18 residues. The CDR3 is CASSLFGSQAAAPKPQYF. DNA of the CDR3: TGTGCCAGCAGCTTATTCGGTTCACAGGCGGCCGCTCCCAAGCCGCAGTATTTT.

The chain links TRBV28 to TRBJ1-2, with TRBD1 as a possible D gene (5 bases). This CDR3 has 14 amino acids. Germline lookup yields CDR1 MDHEN and CDR2 SYDVKM. Trimming shortened V by 1 base and J by 6 bases, and 12 bases separated the two germline ends. CDR3 amino acids: CASSLSGGVNGYTF. The CDR3 coding sequence is TGTGCCAGCAGTTTATCTGGGGGGGTTAATGGCTACACCTTC.

The genes are TRBV14 and TRBJ2-7; tentative D call: TRBD2 (5 bases). Trimming pared 4 bases from V and 7 bases from J, leaving 17 bases between. The CDR3 is 14 residues long. CDR1 SGHDN and CDR2 FVKESK come from the germline V gene. CDR3 residues: CASSLGRSGWEQYF. DNA for the CDR3: TGTGCCAGCAGCCTGGGCAGGAGCGGTTGGGAGCAGTACTTC.

The chain joins TRBV25-1 to TRBJ2-2; 11 positions match TRBD1. The CDR3 runs 15 residues. Per germline, CDR1 MGHDK and CDR2 SYGVNS. Trimming took 3 bases from V and 4 from J; bases not matched to a gene: 1. CDR3 sequence (DNA): TGTGCCAGCAGTGAGGGGACAGGGGGCACCGGGGAGCTGTTTTTT. Encoded protein: CASSEGTGGTGELFF.